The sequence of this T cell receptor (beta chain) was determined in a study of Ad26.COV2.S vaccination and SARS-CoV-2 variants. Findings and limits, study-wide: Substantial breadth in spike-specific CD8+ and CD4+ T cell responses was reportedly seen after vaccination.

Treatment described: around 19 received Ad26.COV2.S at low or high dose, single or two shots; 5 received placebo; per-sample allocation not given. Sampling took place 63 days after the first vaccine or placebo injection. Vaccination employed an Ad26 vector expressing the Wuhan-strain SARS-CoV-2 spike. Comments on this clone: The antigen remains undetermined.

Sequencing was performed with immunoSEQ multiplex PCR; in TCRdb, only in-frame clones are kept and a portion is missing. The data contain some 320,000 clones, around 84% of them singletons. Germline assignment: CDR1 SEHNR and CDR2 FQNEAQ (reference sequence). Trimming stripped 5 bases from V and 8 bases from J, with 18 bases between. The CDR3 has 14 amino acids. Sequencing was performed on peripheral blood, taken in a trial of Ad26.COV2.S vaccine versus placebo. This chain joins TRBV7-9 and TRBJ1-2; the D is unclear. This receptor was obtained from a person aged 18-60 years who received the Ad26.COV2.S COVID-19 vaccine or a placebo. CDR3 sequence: CASSPSALTSGYTF. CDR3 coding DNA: TGTGCCAGCAGCCCCTCCGCATTGACGAGCGGCTACACCTTC.